This TCR beta chain was sequenced in a study of shared clonotypes between healthy human individuals. Findings of the study overall: Among the subsets, naive ones generally showed larger estimated richness than memory ones.

The method was immunoSEQ multiplex PCR; TCRdb's version includes in-frame clones alone and lacks a portion of them. The sample yields roughly 640,000 clones, 97% seen once. With respect to this clone: Its antigen is as yet unknown.

CDR3 length equals 17 residues. Looked up from germline, CDR1 is MGHRA and CDR2 is YSYEKL. Trimming stripped 0 bases from V and 3 bases from J, with 14 bases between. The receptor comes from a woman in her thirties in good health. V gene TRBV4-1 combines with J gene TRBJ2-2; D unresolved. The specimen was naive CD4+ T cells sorted from blood. Stated subset: CD45RA+ positively selected. Here the CDR3 reads CASSQDTWQVDTGELFF. CDR3 nucleotide sequence: TGCGCCAGCAGCCAAGATACGTGGCAGGTAGACACCGGGGAGCTGTTTTTT.